This TCR beta chain was found in a study of T-cell reconstitution after alpha-beta-depleted transplantation in children. Concerning this clonotype: Its specificity is unknown.

Unique molecular identifiers were incorporated when the TCRbeta library was constructed. One entry per CDR3 protein, called by TCRdb with MiXCR from the PCR reads. The table shows about 590,000 distinct CDR3 sequences, with over 10% occurring only once. The study's findings and limits: The origin of alpha-beta T cells about two months after transplant was reportedly several hundred expanded graft clones. T cells produced anew were the main source of T-cell counts and diversity one year after transplant.

Specimen: PBMCs, mostly from graft donor cells, collected 360 days after TCRalphabeta/CD19-depleted stem cell transplant. This TCR was recovered from a male patient aged 10 to 17 who had a stem cell transplant for acute myeloid leukemia, so the T cells may come from the graft donor.

The CDR3 loop reads CASSIDLWTRRETQYF. The CDR3 region has the DNA TGTGCCAGTAGTATAGATCTATGGACTCGTCGGGAGACCCAGTACTTC. This chain links TRBV19 with TRBJ2-5; D is perhaps TRBD2 (5 bases). The V end lost 0 bases, the J end lost 5 bases, and 16 bases lay between the germline ends. The CDR3 totals 16 residues. CDR1 and CDR2 from the germline V gene are LNHDA and SQIVND (reference sequence).